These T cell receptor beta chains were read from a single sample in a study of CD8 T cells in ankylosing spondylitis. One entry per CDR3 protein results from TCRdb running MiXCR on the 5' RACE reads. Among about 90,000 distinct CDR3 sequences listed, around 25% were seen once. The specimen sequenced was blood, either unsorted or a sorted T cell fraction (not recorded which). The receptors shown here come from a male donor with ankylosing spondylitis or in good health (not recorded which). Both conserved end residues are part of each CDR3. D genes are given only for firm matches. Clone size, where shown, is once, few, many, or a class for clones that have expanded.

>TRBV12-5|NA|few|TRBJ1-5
TGTGCTAGTGCGGCAGGCAATCAGCCCCAGCATTTT
CASAAGNQPQHF
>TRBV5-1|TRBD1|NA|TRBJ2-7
TGCGCCAGCAGCTTCGGCGACAGGGGCTACGAGCAGTACTTC
CASSFGDRGYEQYF
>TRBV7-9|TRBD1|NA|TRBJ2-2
TGTGCCAGCAGCCACACGGACAGGGCGGGCACCGGGGAGCTGTTTTTT
CASSHTDRAGTGELFF
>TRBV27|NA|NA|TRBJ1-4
TGTGCCAGCAGTCCCCGGCAGGAGGCGGGAAAACTGTTTTTT
CASSPRQEAGKLFF
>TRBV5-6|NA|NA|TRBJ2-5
TGTGCCAGCAGCTTGGAAGCTTGGGGCCAGACCCAGTACTTC
CASSLEAWGQTQYF
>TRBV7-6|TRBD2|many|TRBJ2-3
TGTGCCAGCAGCTTAGCGGTTCTAGCGGCAGATACGCAGTATTTT
CASSLAVLAADTQYF
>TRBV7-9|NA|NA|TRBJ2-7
TGTGCCAGCAGCTCCATCGGTTCCTACGAGCAGTACTTC
CASSSIGSYEQYF
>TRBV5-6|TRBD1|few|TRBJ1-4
TGTGCCAGCACTGAACAGGGGGCAAGGACTAATGAAAAACTGTTTTTT
CASTEQGARTNEKLFF
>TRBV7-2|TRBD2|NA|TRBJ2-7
TGTGCCAGCAGCTTAGTTTCTAGCGGGAGTTACGAGCAGTACTTC
CASSLVSSGSYEQYF
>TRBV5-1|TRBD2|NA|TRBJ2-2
TGCGCCAGCAGCTTCCGTTCGGCGGGAGGCGGTTCCGGGGAGCTGTTTTTT
CASSFRSAGGGSGELFF
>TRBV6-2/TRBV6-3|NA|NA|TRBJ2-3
TGTGCCAGCAGTTACCAGACAGATACGCAGTATTTT
CASSYQTDTQYF
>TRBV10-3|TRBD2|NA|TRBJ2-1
TGTGCCATCAGTGACACAAGCGGGAGCGGCTCCTACAATGAGCAGTTCTTC
CAISDTSGSGSYNEQFF
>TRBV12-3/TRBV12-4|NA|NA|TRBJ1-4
TGTGCCAGCAGCCTTGAAGAAAAACTGTTTTTT
CASSLEEKLFF
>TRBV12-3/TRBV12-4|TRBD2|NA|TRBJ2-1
TGTGCCAGCAGTCCCCGGGGCGGGAGCTCTTCCTACAATGAGCAGTTCTTC
CASSPRGGSSSYNEQFF
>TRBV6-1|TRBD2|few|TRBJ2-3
TGTGCCAGCAGGGGCAGCGGGGGCATTGGAGATACGCAGTATTTT
CASRGSGGIGDTQYF
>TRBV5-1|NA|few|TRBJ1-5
TGCGCCAGCAGCTTGGCCAGCTTTGATCAGCCCCAGCATTTT
CASSLASFDQPQHF
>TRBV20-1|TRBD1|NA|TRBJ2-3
TGCAGTGCTAGGATCGGCAGGGGGCGAATCACAGATACGCAGTATTTT
CSARIGRGRITDTQYF
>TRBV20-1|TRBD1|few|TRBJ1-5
TGCAGTGCTCTACTGGACAGGGGGTACAATCAGCCCCAGCATTTT
CSALLDRGYNQPQHF
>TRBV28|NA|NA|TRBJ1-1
TGTGCCAGCAGCCGCAAACGCCCCCTGACAGTTGCGGTTGAAGCTTTCTTT
CASSRKRPLTVAVEAFF
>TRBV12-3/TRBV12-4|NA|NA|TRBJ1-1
TGTGCCAGCACCCAACGGGAGGGGAACACTGAAGCTTTCTTT
CASTQREGNTEAFF
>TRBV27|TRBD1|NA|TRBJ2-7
TGTGCCAGCAGTGGGTACAGGGGGCTTGGGAACGAGCAGTACTTC
CASSGYRGLGNEQYF
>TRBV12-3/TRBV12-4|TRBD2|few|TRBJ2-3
TGTGCCAGCAGTGGGACTAGCGGGAGGGGGGCCAGCACAGATACGCAGTATTTT
CASSGTSGRGASTDTQYF
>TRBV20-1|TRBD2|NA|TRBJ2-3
TGCAGTGCTAGTCCTAGGGAGGGACTCCCTAGCACAGATACGCAGTATTTT
CSASPREGLPSTDTQYF
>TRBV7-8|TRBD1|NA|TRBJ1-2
TGTGCCAGCAGCTTCCTTCCGGGACAGGGGGCATTCGGCTATGGCTACACCTTC
CASSFLPGQGAFGYGYTF
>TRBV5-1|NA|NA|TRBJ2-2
TGCGCCAGCAGCTCCGCCGGGATTTCGAACACCGGGGAGCTGTTTTTT
CASSSAGISNTGELFF
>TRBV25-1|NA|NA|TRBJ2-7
TGTGCCAGCAGTGATTTACAGGGTTCCTACGAGCAGTACTTC
CASSDLQGSYEQYF
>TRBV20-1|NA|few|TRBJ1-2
TGCAGTGCTAGAGATACAAGGGCCTATGGCTACACCTTC
CSARDTRAYGYTF
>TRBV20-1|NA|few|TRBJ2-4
TGCAGTGCTAGACCCACAGGGTCCAAAAACATTCAGTACTTC
CSARPTGSKNIQYF
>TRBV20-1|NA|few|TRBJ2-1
TGCAGTGGAGGTTCTTACAATGAGCAGTTCTTC
CSGGSYNEQFF
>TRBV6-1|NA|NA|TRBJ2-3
TGTGCCAGCAGCCCCGGGGGGCTTCCAGATACGCAGTATTTT
CASSPGGLPDTQYF
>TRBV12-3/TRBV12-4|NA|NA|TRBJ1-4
TGTGCCAGCGGAGGTCAGGGGATCGATGAAAAACTGTTTTTT
CASGGQGIDEKLFF
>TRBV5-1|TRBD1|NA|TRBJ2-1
TGCGCCAGCAGCTTGAGGGACAGCTACAATGAGCAGTTCTTC
CASSLRDSYNEQFF
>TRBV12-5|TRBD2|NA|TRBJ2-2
TGTGCTAGTGGTTTGGTACCGGGAGCGGGGGGAATCGGGGAGCTGTTTTTT
CASGLVPGAGGIGELFF
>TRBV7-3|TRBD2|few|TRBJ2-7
TGTGCCAGCAGCTTAGCGGGAGGGCCTAACTACGAGCAGTACTTC
CASSLAGGPNYEQYF
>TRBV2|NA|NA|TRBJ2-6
TGTGCCAGCAGTGAAGAGGGGCTAGGGGCCAACGTCCTGACTTTC
CASSEEGLGANVLTF
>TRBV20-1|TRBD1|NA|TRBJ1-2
TGCAGTGCTAGAGAGTCAGGGGGCGGTGGCTACACCTTC
CSARESGGGGYTF
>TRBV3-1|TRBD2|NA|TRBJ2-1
TGTGCCAGCAGAGGTGGGACTAGCGGGAGTGTTTGGGAGCAGTTCTTC
CASRGGTSGSVWEQFF
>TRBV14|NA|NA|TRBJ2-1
TGTGCCAGCAGTCTACAGGAGGAGGAGCAGTTCTTC
CASSLQEEEQFF
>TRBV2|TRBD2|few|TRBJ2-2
TGTGCCAGCATCACTAGCGGGGGGGCGATCTCCGGGGAGCTGTTTTTT
CASITSGGAISGELFF
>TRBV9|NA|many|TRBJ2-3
TGTGCCAGCAGCGTAGACTACGGAGGGGATACGCAGTATTTT
CASSVDYGGDTQYF
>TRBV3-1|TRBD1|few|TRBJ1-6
TGTGCCAGCAGCCTCCAGGGGGGTAATTCACCCCTCCACTTT
CASSLQGGNSPLHF
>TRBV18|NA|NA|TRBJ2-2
TGTGCCAGCTCACCTTCCCTAGACACCGGGGAGCTGTTTTTT
CASSPSLDTGELFF
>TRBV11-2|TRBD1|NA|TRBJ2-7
TGTGCCAGCAGCGCCGGGACAGGGGGCTACGAGCAGTACTTC
CASSAGTGGYEQYF
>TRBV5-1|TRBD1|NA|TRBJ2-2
TGCGCCAGCAGTGACACAGGGGCCGGTTGGACCGGGGAGCTGTTTTTT
CASSDTGAGWTGELFF
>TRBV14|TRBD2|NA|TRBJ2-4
TGTGCCAGCAGTCGACAACTAGCGGGAGGAGAAAACATTCAGTACTTC
CASSRQLAGGENIQYF
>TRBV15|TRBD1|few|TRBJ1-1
TGTGCCACCAGCAGACTCCGACAGGGGAACACTGAAGCTTTCTTT
CATSRLRQGNTEAFF
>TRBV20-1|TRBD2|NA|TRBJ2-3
TGCAGTGCTAGAGGAGCGGGGGGAATAGATACGCAGTATTTT
CSARGAGGIDTQYF
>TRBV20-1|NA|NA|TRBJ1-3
TGCAGTGCTAGAGAACGCCGCGGCGGCTCTGGAAACACCATATATTTT
CSARERRGGSGNTIYF
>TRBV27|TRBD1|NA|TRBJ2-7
TGTGCCAGCAGTTTTGGGACAGGGGGCCCCTACGAGCAGTACTTC
CASSFGTGGPYEQYF
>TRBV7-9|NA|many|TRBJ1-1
TGTGCCAGCAGCTTCCGGGAGAGTGAAGCTTTCTTT
CASSFRESEAFF
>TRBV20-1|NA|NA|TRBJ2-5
TGCAGTGCTAGCGGCCGAGAGACCCAGTACTTC
CSASGRETQYF
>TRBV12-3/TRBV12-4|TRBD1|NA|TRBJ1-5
TGTGCCAGCAGTTATAAACGGGACAGCTATAGCAATCAGCCCCAGCATTTT
CASSYKRDSYSNQPQHF
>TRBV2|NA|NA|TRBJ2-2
TGTGCCAGCAGTGTGGGCAGCGCGAACACCGGGGAGCTGTTTTTT
CASSVGSANTGELFF
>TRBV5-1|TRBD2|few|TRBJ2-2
TGCGCCAGCAGCTTGGCCAGCGGGAGTAACACCGGGGAGCTGTTTTTT
CASSLASGSNTGELFF
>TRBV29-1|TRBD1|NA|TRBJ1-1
TGCAGCGCCATGACAGGGGAAGCTTTCTTT
CSAMTGEAFF